This T cell receptor beta chain was documented in a study of blood T cell repertoires in COVID-19. V was shortened by 4 bases and J by 7 bases, with 8 bases between the two germline ends. The CDR3 consists of 13 residues. The germline CDR1 and CDR2 sequences are SNHLY and FYNNEI. Produced via immunoSEQ multiplex PCR; TCRdb's table is partial and in-frame only. The sample has 130,000 to 150,000 clones, 80% to 85% seen once. V usage is TRBV2 and J usage is TRBJ1-6; D might be TRBD1 (6 bases). The receptor was derived from a woman in her forties or fifties who had been exposed to COVID-19. Specimen: PBMCs or T cells enriched from blood (not recorded which). The CDR3 region is CASSGRGNSPLHF. CDR3 DNA: TGTGCCAGCAGTGGCAGGGGCAATTCACCCCTCCACTTT.